This T cell receptor (beta chain) was identified in a study of spatial heterogeneity in lung cancer. Study findings and constraints: Expanded tumor TCRs that were ubiquitous appeared in blood more at resection than follow-up.

Each CDR3 protein gets one entry after TCRdb re-called the 5' RACE reads with MiXCR. The sample has just under 95,000 distinct CDR3 sequences, about 12% seen once; the top ten hold about two fifths. CDR1 and CDR2 from the germline V gene are SSHAT and FNYEAQ (reference sequence). CDR3 length: 14 amino acids. This clonotype occurred many times. Its cognate antigen is unknown. A read error may account for a junction end that differs from germline. The time point is: sample taken at primary tumor resection. The donor group consisted of over 55 patients who had untreated, early-stage non-small cell lung cancer. Tumor, nontumor lung or frozen PBMC supplied whole RNA, sequenced without sorting.

The sequencing used PBMCs, collected at surgery. The clonotype originates from a male donor with early-stage non-small cell lung cancer. V is TRBV7-7 and J is TRBJ2-5, with a weak D call TRBD1 (6 bases). The CDR3: CASSATGIQETQYF. The CDR3 nucleotides read TGTGCTAGCAGCGCGACAGGCATCCAAGAGACCCAGTACTTC.